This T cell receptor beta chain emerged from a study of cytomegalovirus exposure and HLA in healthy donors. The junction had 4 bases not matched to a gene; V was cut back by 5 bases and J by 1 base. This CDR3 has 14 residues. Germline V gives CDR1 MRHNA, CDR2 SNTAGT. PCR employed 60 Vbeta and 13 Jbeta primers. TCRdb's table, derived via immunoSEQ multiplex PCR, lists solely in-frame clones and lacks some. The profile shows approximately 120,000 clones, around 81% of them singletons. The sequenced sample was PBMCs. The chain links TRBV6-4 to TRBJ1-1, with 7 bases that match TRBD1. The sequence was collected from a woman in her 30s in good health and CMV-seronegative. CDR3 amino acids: CASSSGGWNTEAFF. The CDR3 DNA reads TGTGCCAGCAGTTCAGGGGGGTGGAACACTGAAGCTTTCTTT.